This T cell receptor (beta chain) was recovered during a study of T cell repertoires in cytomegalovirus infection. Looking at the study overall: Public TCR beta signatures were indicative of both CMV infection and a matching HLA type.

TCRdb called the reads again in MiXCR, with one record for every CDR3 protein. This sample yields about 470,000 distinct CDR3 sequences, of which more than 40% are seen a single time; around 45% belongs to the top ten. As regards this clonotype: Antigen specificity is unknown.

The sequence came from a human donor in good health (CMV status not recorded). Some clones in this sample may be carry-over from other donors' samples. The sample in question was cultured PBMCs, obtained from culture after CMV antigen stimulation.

The CDR3 bases are TGTGCCAGAAGCTTGGAGCTTATGGGCAATCAGCCCCAGCATTTT. Protein product: CARSLELMGNQPQHF. The gene calls are TRBV5-3 and TRBJ1-5, with D unclear. TRBV5-3 is an ORF, with its function uncertain. With 0 bases removed from V and 2 bases from J, the gap between germline ends came to 9 bases. The CDR3 covers 15 residues.